These T cell receptor beta chains were read from a single sample in a study of regulatory T cells in long-lasting Graves disease. TCRdb analysed the multiplex PCR reads with MiXCR anew, one entry per CDR3 protein. The repertoire holds roughly 500,000 distinct CDR3 sequences, around 11% seen once, with around 10% in the top ten. These data also featured in a second study, about T cells in Graves' hyperthyroidism and ophthalmopathy.

Sequences were derived from peripheral blood mononuclear cells (PBMCs), sampled at new diagnosis, from a patient treated with antithyroid drugs. These receptor sequences come from a woman in her twenties or thirties with Graves disease. CDR3s include the opening cysteine and the closing phenylalanine or tryptophan. Each record gives: D gene, V gene, J gene, clone size, CDR3 protein, CDR3 DNA. The D gene is left open where the match is weak. Clone size appears in some rows only: once, few, many, or a class for an expanded clone.

D gene: -
V gene: TRBV10-1
J gene: TRBJ2-7
clone size: -
CDR3 protein: CASSPATPGVRPYKQYF
CDR3 DNA: TGCGCCAGCAGTCCGGCCACTCCCGGGGTCAGGCCCTACAAGCAGTACTTC

D gene: -
V gene: TRBV19
J gene: TRBJ2-3
clone size: -
CDR3 protein: CASNPTASTDTQYF
CDR3 DNA: TGTGCCAGTAATCCAACAGCTAGCACAGATACGCAGTATTTT

D gene: TRBD2
V gene: TRBV4-1
J gene: TRBJ2-3
clone size: few
CDR3 protein: CASSQWGGTGDTQYF
CDR3 DNA: TGCGCCAGCAGCCAGTGGGGGGGTACCGGAGATACGCAGTATTTT

D gene: TRBD2
V gene: TRBV12-3/TRBV12-4
J gene: TRBJ2-3
clone size: -
CDR3 protein: CASNLGLDTDTQYF
CDR3 DNA: TGTGCCAGCAACCTGGGACTAGATACAGATACGCAGTATTTT

D gene: TRBD2
V gene: TRBV12-3/TRBV12-4
J gene: TRBJ2-1
clone size: -
CDR3 protein: CASSVVAGGNEQFF
CDR3 DNA: TGTGCCAGCAGTGTGGTAGCGGGAGGCAATGAGCAGTTCTTC

D gene: -
V gene: TRBV20-1
J gene: TRBJ2-3
clone size: few
CDR3 protein: CSAPRGGEGTDTQYF
CDR3 DNA: TGCAGTGCTCCTAGGGGGGGCGAGGGCACAGATACGCAGTATTTT

D gene: -
V gene: TRBV18
J gene: TRBJ2-7
clone size: -
CDR3 protein: CASSPRHGSSPPYEQYF
CDR3 DNA: TGTGCCAGCTCACCAAGACATGGGTCTAGCCCACCTTACGAGCAGTACTTC

D gene: TRBD1
V gene: TRBV6-2/TRBV6-3
J gene: TRBJ2-1
clone size: many
CDR3 protein: CASSYLLGTGGDNEQFF
CDR3 DNA: TGTGCCAGCAGTTACCTATTAGGGACAGGGGGCGACAATGAGCAGTTCTTC

D gene: -
V gene: TRBV19
J gene: TRBJ1-2
clone size: -
CDR3 protein: CATFSGGWVGVGGYTF
CDR3 DNA: TGTGCCACCTTCTCTGGAGGGTGGGTTGGAGTCGGGGGCTACACCTTC

D gene: -
V gene: TRBV7-2
J gene: TRBJ1-5
clone size: many
CDR3 protein: CASSPGPGENQPQHF
CDR3 DNA: TGTGCCAGCAGCCCCGGACCGGGGGAAAATCAGCCCCAGCATTTT

D gene: -
V gene: TRBV19
J gene: TRBJ2-5
clone size: -
CDR3 protein: CASSSDRIHQETQYF
CDR3 DNA: TGTGCCAGTAGTTCGGACAGAATCCACCAAGAGACCCAGTACTTC

D gene: -
V gene: TRBV12-3/TRBV12-4
J gene: TRBJ1-5
clone size: many
CDR3 protein: CASSDAVIGNQPQHF
CDR3 DNA: TGTGCCAGCAGCGACGCGGTGATAGGCAATCAGCCCCAGCATTTT

D gene: TRBD2
V gene: TRBV15
J gene: TRBJ2-1
clone size: few
CDR3 protein: CATSSFVVPGGGNVQFF
CDR3 DNA: TGTGCCACCAGCAGTTTCGTCGTTCCGGGGGGAGGCAATGTGCAGTTCTTC

D gene: TRBD2
V gene: TRBV12-3/TRBV12-4
J gene: TRBJ2-1
clone size: many
CDR3 protein: CASRARETSGRASEQFF
CDR3 DNA: TGTGCCAGCAGGGCCCGCGAGACTAGCGGGAGGGCCAGTGAGCAGTTCTTC

D gene: TRBD1
V gene: TRBV20-1
J gene: TRBJ2-7
clone size: many
CDR3 protein: CSAKAGQGGLEQYF
CDR3 DNA: TGCAGTGCTAAGGCCGGACAGGGGGGCCTCGAGCAGTACTTC

D gene: -
V gene: TRBV11-2
J gene: TRBJ2-7
clone size: many
CDR3 protein: CASSLSGSRVEQYF
CDR3 DNA: TGTGCCAGCAGCTTAAGTGGTTCCCGAGTTGAGCAGTACTTC

D gene: -
V gene: TRBV24-1
J gene: TRBJ2-7
clone size: many
CDR3 protein: CATRTKFYEQYF
CDR3 DNA: TGTGCCACCCGGACTAAGTTCTACGAGCAGTACTTC

D gene: TRBD2
V gene: TRBV14
J gene: TRBJ2-1
clone size: -
CDR3 protein: CASSGLQTSGYHNEQFF
CDR3 DNA: TGTGCCAGCAGCGGTTTACAGACTAGCGGTTACCACAATGAGCAGTTCTTC